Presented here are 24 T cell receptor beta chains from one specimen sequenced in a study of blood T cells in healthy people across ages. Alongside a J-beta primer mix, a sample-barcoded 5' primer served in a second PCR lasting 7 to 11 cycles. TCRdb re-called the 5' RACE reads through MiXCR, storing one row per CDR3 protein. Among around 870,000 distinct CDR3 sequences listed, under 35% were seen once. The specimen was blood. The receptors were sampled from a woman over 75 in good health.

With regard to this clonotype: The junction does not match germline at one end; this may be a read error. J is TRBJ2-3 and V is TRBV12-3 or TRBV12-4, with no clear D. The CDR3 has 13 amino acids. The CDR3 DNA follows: TGTGCCAGCAGTTTATTGAGAGCAGATATGCAGTATTTT. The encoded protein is CASSLLRADMQYF.

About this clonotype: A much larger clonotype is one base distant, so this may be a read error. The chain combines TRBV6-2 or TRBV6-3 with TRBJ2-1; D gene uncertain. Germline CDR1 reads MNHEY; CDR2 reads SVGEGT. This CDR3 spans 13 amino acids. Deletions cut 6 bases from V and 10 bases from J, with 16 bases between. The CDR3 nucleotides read TGTGCCAGCAGCTACCTTTGGAGCTACGAGCAGTTCTTC. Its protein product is CASSYLWSYEQFF.

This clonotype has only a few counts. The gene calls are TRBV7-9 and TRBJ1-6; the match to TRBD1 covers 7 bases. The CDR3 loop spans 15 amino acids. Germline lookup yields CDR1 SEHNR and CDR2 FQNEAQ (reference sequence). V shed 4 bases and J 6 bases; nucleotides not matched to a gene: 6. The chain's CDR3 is CASSSGTAVNSPLHF. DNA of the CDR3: TGTGCCAGCAGCTCCGGGACAGCCGTTAATTCACCCCTCCACTTT. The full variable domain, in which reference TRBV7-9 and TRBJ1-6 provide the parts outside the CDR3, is DTGVSQNPRHKITKRGQNVTFRCDPISEHNRLYWYRQTLGQGPEFLTYFQNEAQLEKSRLLSDRFSAERPKGSFSTLEIQRTEQGDSAMYLCASSSGTAVNSPLHFGNGTRLTVT.

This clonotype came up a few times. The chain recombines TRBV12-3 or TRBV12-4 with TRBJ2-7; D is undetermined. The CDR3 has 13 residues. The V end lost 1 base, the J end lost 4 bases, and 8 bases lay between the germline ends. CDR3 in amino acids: CASSLGQLYEQYF. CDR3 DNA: TGTGCCAGCAGTTTAGGTCAGCTTTACGAGCAGTACTTC.

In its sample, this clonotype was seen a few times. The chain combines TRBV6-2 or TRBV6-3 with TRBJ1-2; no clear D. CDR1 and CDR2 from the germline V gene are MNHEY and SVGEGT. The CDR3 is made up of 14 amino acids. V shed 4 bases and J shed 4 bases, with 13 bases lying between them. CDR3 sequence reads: CASSSALSFYGYTF. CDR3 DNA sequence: TGTGCCAGCAGTTCCGCTCTATCTTTCTATGGCTACACCTTC.

Written as DNA, the CDR3 is TGTGCCAGCAGGCCGGACAGGGTTTCAACCGGGGAGCTGTTTTTT. It encodes CASRPDRVSTGELFF. The chain is built from TRBV25-1 and TRBJ2-2; the match to TRBD1 covers 8 bases. Germline V gives CDR1 MGHDK, CDR2 SYGVNS. The junction had 8 bases not matched to a gene; V was cut back by 6 bases and J by 5 bases. The CDR3 loop spans 15 amino acids.

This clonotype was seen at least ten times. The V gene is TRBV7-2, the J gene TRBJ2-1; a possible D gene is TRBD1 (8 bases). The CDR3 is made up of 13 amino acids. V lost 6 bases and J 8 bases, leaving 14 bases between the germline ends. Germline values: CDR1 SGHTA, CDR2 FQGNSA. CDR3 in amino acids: CASREQGGDEQFF. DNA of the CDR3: TGTGCCAGCAGAGAACAGGGGGGGGATGAGCAGTTCTTC.

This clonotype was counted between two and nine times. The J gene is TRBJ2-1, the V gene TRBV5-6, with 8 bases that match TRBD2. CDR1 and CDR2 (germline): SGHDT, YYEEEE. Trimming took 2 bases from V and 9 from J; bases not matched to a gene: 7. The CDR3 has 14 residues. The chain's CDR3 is CASSLPAGATEQFF. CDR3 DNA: TGTGCCAGCAGCTTACCAGCGGGAGCAACTGAGCAGTTCTTC.

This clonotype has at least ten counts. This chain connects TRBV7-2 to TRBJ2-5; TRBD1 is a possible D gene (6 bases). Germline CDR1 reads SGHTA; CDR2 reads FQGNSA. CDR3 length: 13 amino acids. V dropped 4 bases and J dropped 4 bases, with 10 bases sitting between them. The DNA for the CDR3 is TGTGCCAGCAGCTCGGACAGAGGAGAGACCCAGTACTTC. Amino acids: CASSSDRGETQYF.

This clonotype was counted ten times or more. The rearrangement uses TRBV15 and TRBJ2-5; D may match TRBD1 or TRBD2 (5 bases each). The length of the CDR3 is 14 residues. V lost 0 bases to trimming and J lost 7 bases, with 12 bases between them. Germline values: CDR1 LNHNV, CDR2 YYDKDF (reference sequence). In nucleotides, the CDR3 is TGTGCCACCAGCAGAGAAACTAGGGGTGGGACCCAGTACTTC. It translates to CATSRETRGGTQYF.

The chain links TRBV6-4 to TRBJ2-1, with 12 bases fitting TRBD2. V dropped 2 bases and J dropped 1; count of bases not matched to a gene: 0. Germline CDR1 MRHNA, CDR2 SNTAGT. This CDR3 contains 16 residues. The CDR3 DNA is TGTGCCAGCAGTGACGGGACTAGCGGGTCCTACAATGAGCAGTTCTTC. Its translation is CASSDGTSGSYNEQFF.

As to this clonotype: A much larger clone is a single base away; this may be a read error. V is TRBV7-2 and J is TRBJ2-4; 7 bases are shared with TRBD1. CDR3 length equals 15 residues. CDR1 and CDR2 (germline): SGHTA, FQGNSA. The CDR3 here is CASGLVGQVKNIQYF. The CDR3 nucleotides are TGTGCCAGCGGCTTAGTCGGACAGGTCAAAAACATTCAGTACTTC.

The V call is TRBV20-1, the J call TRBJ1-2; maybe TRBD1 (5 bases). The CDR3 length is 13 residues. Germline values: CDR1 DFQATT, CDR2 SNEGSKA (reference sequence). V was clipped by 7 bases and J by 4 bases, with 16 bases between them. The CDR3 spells CSDSPGQLYGYTF. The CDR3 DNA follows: TGCAGTGATAGTCCGGGGCAGCTCTATGGCTACACCTTC.

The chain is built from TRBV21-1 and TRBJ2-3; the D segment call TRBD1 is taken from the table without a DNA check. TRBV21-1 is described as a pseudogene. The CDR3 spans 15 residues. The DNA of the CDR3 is TGTGCCAGCAGCGACCCCGGAGGACGCCCAGATACGCAGTATTTT. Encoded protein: CASSDPGGRPDTQYF.

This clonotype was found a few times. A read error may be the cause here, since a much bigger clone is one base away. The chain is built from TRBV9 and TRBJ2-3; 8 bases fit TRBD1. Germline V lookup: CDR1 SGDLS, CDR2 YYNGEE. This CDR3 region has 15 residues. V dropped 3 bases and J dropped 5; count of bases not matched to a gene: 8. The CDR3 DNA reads TGTGCCAGCAGCGGAGGGCAGGGGGCTTTAGATACGCAGTATTTT. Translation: CASSGGQGALDTQYF.

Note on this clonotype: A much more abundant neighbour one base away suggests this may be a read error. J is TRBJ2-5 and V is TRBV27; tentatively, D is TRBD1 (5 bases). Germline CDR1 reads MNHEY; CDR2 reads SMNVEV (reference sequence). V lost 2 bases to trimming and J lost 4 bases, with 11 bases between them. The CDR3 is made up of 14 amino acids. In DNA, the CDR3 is TGTGCCAGCAGTTTAATTGGGGCAGGAGAGACCCAGTACTTC. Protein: CASSLIGAGETQYF.

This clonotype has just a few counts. The chain's CDR3 is CASSEGSHSYEQYF. In nucleotides, the CDR3 is TGTGCCAGCAGTGAGGGGTCTCACTCCTACGAGCAGTACTTC. The J gene is TRBJ2-7, the V gene TRBV2; D ambiguous. CDR1 and CDR2 (germline): SNHLY, FYNNEI. The CDR3 contains 14 residues. V was clipped by 3 bases and J by 0 bases, with 9 bases between them.

CDR3 nucleotide sequence: TGTGCCAGCAGTTTGGGACCCTCCTACGAGCGGTACTTC. It yields the protein CASSLGPSYERYF. This sequence joins TRBV12-3 or TRBV12-4 and TRBJ2-4; D is tentatively TRBD1 or TRBD2 (5 bases each). The length of the CDR3 is 13 residues. V lost 3 bases to trimming and J lost 15 bases, with 18 bases between them.

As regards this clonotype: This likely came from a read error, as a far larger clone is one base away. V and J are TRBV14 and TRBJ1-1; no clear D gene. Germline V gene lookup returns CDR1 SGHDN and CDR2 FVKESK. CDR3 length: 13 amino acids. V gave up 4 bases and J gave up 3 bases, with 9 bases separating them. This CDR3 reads CASSRGLDTEAFF. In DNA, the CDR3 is TGTGCCAGCAGCCGAGGACTGGACACTGAAGCTTTCTTT. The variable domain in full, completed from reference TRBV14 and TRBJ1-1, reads EAGVTQFPSHSVIEKGQTVTLRCDPISGHDNLYWYRRVMGKEIKFLLHFVKESKQDESGMPNNRFLAERTGGTYSTLKVQPAELEDSGVYFCASSRGLDTEAFFGQGTRLTVV.

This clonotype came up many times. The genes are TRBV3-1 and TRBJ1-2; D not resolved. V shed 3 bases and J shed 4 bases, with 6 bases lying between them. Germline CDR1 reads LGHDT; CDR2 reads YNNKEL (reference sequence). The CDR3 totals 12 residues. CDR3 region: CASSQISYGYTF. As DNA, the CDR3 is TGTGCCAGCAGCCAGATCAGCTATGGCTACACCTTC.

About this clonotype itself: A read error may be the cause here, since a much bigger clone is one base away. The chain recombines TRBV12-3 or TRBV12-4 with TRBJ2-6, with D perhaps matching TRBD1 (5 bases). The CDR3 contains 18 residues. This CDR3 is CASSLAGGVFSGANVRTF. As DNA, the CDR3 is TGTGCCAGCAGTTTAGCGGGCGGCGTTTTCTCTGGGGCCAACGTCCGGACTTTC.

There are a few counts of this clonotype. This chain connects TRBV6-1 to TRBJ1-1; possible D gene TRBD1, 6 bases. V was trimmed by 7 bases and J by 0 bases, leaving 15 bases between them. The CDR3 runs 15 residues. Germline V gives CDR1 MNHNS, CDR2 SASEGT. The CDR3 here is CASTEGGRMNTEAFF. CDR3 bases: TGTGCCAGCACCGAAGGGGGGAGAATGAACACTGAAGCTTTCTTT.

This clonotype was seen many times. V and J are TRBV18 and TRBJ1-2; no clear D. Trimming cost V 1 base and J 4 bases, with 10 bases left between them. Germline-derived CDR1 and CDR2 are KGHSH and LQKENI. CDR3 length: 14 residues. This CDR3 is CASSPQASSYGYTF. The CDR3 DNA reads TGTGCCAGCTCACCACAGGCCAGCAGCTATGGCTACACCTTC.

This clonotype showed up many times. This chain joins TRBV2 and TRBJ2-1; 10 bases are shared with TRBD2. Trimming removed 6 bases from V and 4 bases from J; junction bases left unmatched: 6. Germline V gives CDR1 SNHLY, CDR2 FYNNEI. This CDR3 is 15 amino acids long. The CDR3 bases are TGTGCCAGCAGCGGTACTAGCGGGGCGTACAATGAGCAGTTCTTC. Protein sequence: CASSGTSGAYNEQFF.